These 29 T cell receptor beta chains share one sample of origin, sequenced in a study of T cells in Graves' hyperthyroidism and ophthalmopathy. Amplified TCR beta CDR3 regions derived from RNA transcripts. The study used the HTBI primer set for a first-round RT-PCR of the TCR CDR3. From the multiplex PCR reads, TCRdb called clonotypes with MiXCR, one entry per CDR3 protein. The sample records about 560,000 distinct CDR3 sequences, approximately 15% being singletons. The specimen was blood. The receptor set was obtained from a young woman with Graves' hyperthyroidism.

This clonotype appeared a few times. The chain recombines TRBV11-2 with TRBJ2-1; unclear D gene. Germline loops: CDR1 SGHAT, CDR2 FQNNGV. The germline V and J ends were trimmed by 3 bases and 3 bases, with 12 bases remaining between them. This CDR3 comprises 15 residues. CDR3 loop: CASSLRPNLYNEQFF. The CDR3 DNA sequence: TGTGCCAGCAGCTTGCGACCCAACCTCTACAATGAGCAGTTCTTC.

This sequence joins TRBV5-1 and TRBJ2-5, with a possible D match to TRBD1 (5 bases). CDR1 is SGHRS and CDR2 is YFSETQ in the germline V gene. V lost 0 bases and J lost 10, with 13 bases in between. The CDR3 totals 13 residues. CDR3 amino acids: CASSLDGPRDQYF. The CDR3 DNA is TGCGCCAGCAGCTTGGACGGGCCCAGGGACCAGTACTTC.

This clonotype has more than one count but fewer than ten. The J gene is TRBJ2-7, the V gene TRBV4-1, with TRBD1 identical over 7 bases. Per the germline V gene, CDR1 is MGHRA and CDR2 is YSYEKL. This CDR3 is built from 15 residues. V was clipped by 4 bases and J by 1 base; unmatched bases: 7. CDR3 nucleotide sequence: TGCGCCAGCAGCCGCGGCGTACAGGGGTCCTACGAGCAGTACTTC. It is translated as CASSRGVQGSYEQYF.

This clonotype has at least ten counts. V gene TRBV28 combines with J gene TRBJ1-6; no firm D call. CDR1 is MDHEN and CDR2 is SYDVKM in the germline V gene. The CDR3 loop spans 14 amino acids. V was cut by 6 bases and J by 9 bases, with 15 bases left in between. The DNA for the CDR3 is TGTGCCAGCAGCGACGGCCCGGGGAGTTCACCCCTCCACTTT. Translation gives CASSDGPGSSPLHF.

This chain joins TRBV4-1 and TRBJ1-3; weak D call: TRBD1 (6 bases). V lost 4 bases and J lost 3, with 25 bases in between. Germline lookup yields CDR1 MGHRA and CDR2 YSYEKL. The CDR3 covers 19 residues. The CDR3 DNA reads TGCGCCAGCAGCCCCCCAGGGCAGAGGGGGGCCAATTTTGGAAACACCATATATTTT. Its translation is CASSPPGQRGANFGNTIYF.

This clonotype was observed at least ten times. The J gene is TRBJ1-4, the V gene TRBV20-1; D not certain. Germline V gene data show CDR1 as DFQATT and CDR2 as SNEGSKA (reference sequence). The CDR3 is made up of 10 amino acids. V lost 6 bases, J lost 6 bases, and 5 bases lay in between. DNA for the CDR3: TGCAGTGCCCAGGATGAAAAACTGTTTTTT. Translating gives CSAQDEKLFF.

This clonotype was picked up many times. The chain recombines TRBV11-2 with TRBJ1-3; D may be TRBD1 (5 bases). The germline V and J ends were trimmed by 4 bases and 4 bases, with 17 bases remaining between them. CDR1 SGHAT and CDR2 FQNNGV come from the germline V gene. This CDR3 is 16 amino acids long. The DNA of the CDR3 is TGTGCCAGCAGCTGGCGGCTGGGGCAGTCCGGAAACACCATATATTTT. Translating gives CASSWRLGQSGNTIYF.

This clonotype was recorded at least ten times. The genes are TRBV12-3 or TRBV12-4 and TRBJ2-1; 8 bases match TRBD1. The CDR3 spans 14 residues. Losses at the gene ends were 6 bases for V and 7 bases for J; bases not matched to a gene: 8. In nucleotides, the CDR3 is TGTGCCAGCAGCCGACAGGGGACCGATAATGAGCAGTTCTTC. Protein sequence: CASSRQGTDNEQFF.

V and J are TRBV7-3 and TRBJ2-1; TRBD2 matches at 7 bases. The ends lost 6 bases at V and 8 bases at J; junction bases unmatched: 7. This CDR3 is built from 13 residues. From germline, CDR1 is SGHTA and CDR2 FQGTGA. CDR3 residues: CASRSGGLHEQFF. The CDR3 DNA reads TGTGCCAGCAGGTCGGGGGGTCTTCATGAGCAGTTCTTC. Filled out from reference TRBV7-3 and TRBJ2-1, the complete variable domain reads GAGVSQTPSNKVTEKGKYVELRCDPISGHTALYWYRQSLGQGPEFLIYFQGTGAADDSGLPNDRFFAVRPEGSVSTLKIQRTERGDSAVYLCASRSGGLHEQFFGPGTRLTVL.

The chain has TRBV5-4 and TRBJ2-1; 9 nucleotides align to TRBD2. Trimming cost V 1 base and J 10 bases; bases outside gene matches: 12. Germline V CDR1 and CDR2: SGHNT, YYREEE (reference sequence). The CDR3 loop spans 16 amino acids. The CDR3 loop reads CASSLWGGRAGFEQFF. CDR3 coding DNA: TGTGCCAGCAGCTTGTGGGGCGGGAGGGCCGGATTCGAGCAGTTCTTC.

The chain has TRBV9 and TRBJ1-2; D is undetermined. Per the germline V gene, CDR1 is SGDLS and CDR2 is YYNGEE. The CDR3 contains 16 residues. V was pared by 0 bases and J by 3 bases, with 15 bases between. The chain's CDR3 is CASSVVGFGGYYGYTF. Written as DNA, the CDR3 is TGTGCCAGCAGCGTAGTAGGGTTCGGCGGCTACTATGGCTACACCTTC.

This clonotype was counted once. The rearrangement joins TRBV5-6 to TRBJ2-5; the D is unclear. This CDR3 has 15 residues. V lost 0 bases, J lost 2 bases, and 11 bases lay in between. CDR1 and CDR2 from the germline V gene are SGHDT and YYEEEE. The CDR3 DNA sequence: TGTGCCAGCAGCTTGGTAGTAGGGTTGCAAGAGACCCAGTACTTC. Amino acids: CASSLVVGLQETQYF.

This clonotype was counted only a few times. This sequence joins TRBV16 and TRBJ1-2; no clear D gene. The CDR3 runs to 14 residues. Trimming left V 0 bases short and J 2 bases short, with 7 bases between. From germline, CDR1 is KGHSY and CDR2 FQNENV. The CDR3 is CASSQSSRNYGYTF. For the CDR3, the DNA is TGTGCCAGCAGCCAATCTAGCCGGAACTATGGCTACACCTTC.

This clonotype was seen repeatedly, ten times or more. V gene TRBV5-1 combines with J gene TRBJ2-7, with D perhaps matching TRBD1 (5 bases). From germline, CDR1 is SGHRS and CDR2 YFSETQ. Trimming left V 4 bases short and J 2 bases short, with 16 bases between. The CDR3 extends over 15 amino acids. CDR3 bases: TGCGCCAGCAGCCTAAAGCCGGACAAAGCCTACGAGCAGTACTTC. It yields the protein CASSLKPDKAYEQYF.

This clonotype came up many times. This chain uses TRBV7-9 with TRBJ2-1; tentative D call: TRBD1 (5 bases). This CDR3 comprises 12 residues. Germline lookup yields CDR1 SEHNR and CDR2 FQNEAQ (reference sequence). Trimming took off 5 bases at V and 5 bases at J, with 7 bases between the two ends. The CDR3 DNA sequence: TGTGCCAGCAGCCCGACAGACAATGAGCAGTTCTTC. It translates to CASSPTDNEQFF.

This rearrangement joins TRBV13 to TRBJ2-3; 9 bases align to TRBD1. CDR1 is PRHDT and CDR2 is FYEKMQ in the germline V gene (reference sequence). Trimming took 3 bases from V and 4 from J; bases not matched to a gene: 11. The CDR3 sequence is 17 residues long. CDR3 loop: CASSFNQDRGEADTQYF. CDR3 nucleotide sequence: TGTGCCAGCAGCTTCAATCAAGACAGGGGGGAGGCAGATACGCAGTATTTT.

As to this clonotype: A clone one base away is much larger, so this may be a read error. The V gene is TRBV20-1, the J gene TRBJ2-3; TRBD2 agrees at 12 bases. CDR3 length: 12 residues. Germline lookup yields CDR1 DFQATT and CDR2 SNEGSKA (reference sequence). The CDR3 DNA is TGCGGTGCTAGCGGGGGGGCAGATACGCAGTATTTT. This translates into CGASGGADTQYF.

The table lists this clonotype with a few counts. This chain joins TRBV9 and TRBJ1-2; D unresolved. With 5 bases removed from V and 8 bases from J, the gap between germline ends came to 13 bases. CDR1 and CDR2 (germline): SGDLS, YYNGEE. This CDR3 is built from 12 residues. The CDR3 nucleotides read TGTGCCAGCAGGACGAGATCGGGGGGCTACACCTTC. Residues: CASRTRSGGYTF.

This clonotype came up many times. V gene TRBV3-1 combines with J gene TRBJ2-7; 9 nucleotides line up with TRBD1. V shed 4 bases and J 6 bases; nucleotides not matched to a gene: 7. The CDR3 spans 14 residues. The germline CDR1 and CDR2 sequences are LGHDT and YNNKEL (reference sequence). DNA of the CDR3: TGTGCCAGCAGCCTCGGGACAGGGAGATCCGAGCAGTACTTC. This codes for CASSLGTGRSEQYF.

This clonotype was recorded many times. This chain uses TRBV28 with TRBJ2-7; 14 bases align to TRBD2. Germline CDR1 reads MDHEN; CDR2 reads SYDVKM. With 4 bases clipped from V and 5 bases from J, the junction kept 10 bases outside the gene matches. CDR3 length: 17 amino acids. This CDR3 reads CASSSPTSGRADHEQYF. Written as DNA, the CDR3 is TGTGCCAGCAGTTCTCCGACTAGCGGGAGGGCCGATCACGAGCAGTACTTC.

This clonotype was counted ten times or more. The V call is TRBV7-8, the J call TRBJ2-7; TRBD1 agrees at 10 bases. Germline CDR1 reads SGHVS; CDR2 reads FQNEAQ. With 5 bases clipped from V and 2 bases from J, the junction kept 6 bases outside the gene matches. The CDR3 loop spans 15 amino acids. The DNA for the CDR3 is TGTGCCAGCAGCAGAGACAGGGGGCTGGCCTACGAGCAGTACTTC. It yields the protein CASSRDRGLAYEQYF.

Many counts were recorded for this clonotype. The chain links TRBV12-3 or TRBV12-4 to TRBJ1-5; D unclear. The CDR3 contains 14 residues. V was pared by 3 bases and J by 6 bases, with 12 bases between. CDR3 nucleotide sequence: TGTGCCAGCAGTTTTTCCGGTGGGAGTCAGCCCCAGCATTTT. It is translated as CASSFSGGSQPQHF.

This clonotype was counted at least ten times. The rearrangement links TRBV28 to TRBJ1-5, with TRBD1 as a possible D gene (5 bases). This CDR3 is 12 amino acids long. The ends were cut back, 4 bases at V and 7 bases at J, with 8 bases in the middle. Germline CDR1 is MDHEN and CDR2 is SYDVKM. This CDR3 reads CASSSGSQPQHF. The CDR3 region has the DNA TGTGCCAGCAGTTCAGGGAGCCAGCCCCAGCATTTT.

This clonotype was seen repeatedly, ten times or more. J is TRBJ2-5 and V is TRBV27, with 7 bases that match TRBD1. CDR3 size: 14 residues. Germline V gene data show CDR1 as MNHEY and CDR2 as SMNVEV (reference sequence). The V and J ends lost 3 bases and 4 bases, in that order; junction bases with no gene match: 5. CDR3 sequence reads: CASSFEGGRETQYF. The CDR3 bases are TGTGCCAGCAGTTTCGAAGGGGGCCGAGAGACCCAGTACTTC.

On this clonotype: A much bigger clone sits one base away, suggesting this may be a read error. This sequence joins TRBV11-3 and TRBJ2-7; D not certain. Germline-derived CDR1 and CDR2 are SGHNT and YENEEA. The CDR3 is made up of 16 amino acids. Deletions cut 2 bases from V and 7 bases from J, with 21 bases between. Written as DNA, the CDR3 is TGTGCCAGCAGCTTAACGGTCCGGATGCCGACCGTGGAGCAGTACTTC. This translates into CASSLTVRMPTVEQYF. Based on the CDR3 plus reference TRBV11-3 and TRBJ2-7, the full variable domain is EAGVVQSPRYKIIEKKQPVAFWCNPISGHNTLYWYLQNLGQGPELLIRYENEEAVDDSQLPKDRFSAERLKGVDSTLKIQPAELGDSAVYLCASSLTVRMPTVEQYFGPGTRLTVT.

This clonotype appeared a few times. The CDR3 sequence: CASSFISGGASDTQYF. The CDR3, as DNA: TGTGCCAGCAGCTTCATAAGCGGGGGGGCCTCAGATACGCAGTATTTT. The V and J genes are TRBV7-9 and TRBJ2-3; 10 bases line up with TRBD2. J was trimmed by 4 bases and V by 3 bases; bases with no gene match: 7. The CDR3 is made up of 16 amino acids. Germline CDR1 reads SEHNR; CDR2 reads FQNEAQ (reference sequence).

In its sample, this clonotype was seen many times. The chain is built from TRBV27 and TRBJ2-5; 15 bases are shared with TRBD2. The CDR3 is 20 amino acids. The germline V gene has CDR1 MNHEY and CDR2 SMNVEV (reference sequence). V shed 1 base and J 3 bases; nucleotides not matched to a gene: 12. Here the CDR3 DNA reads TGTGCCAGCAGTTTATACATTCCGGGACTAGCGGGGGGAAAAGAAGAGACCCAGTACTTC. It encodes CASSLYIPGLAGGKEETQYF.

This clonotype was observed many times. This chain links TRBV20-1 with TRBJ2-3, with TRBD2 identical over 11 bases. The CDR3 loop spans 15 amino acids. The ends lost 4 bases at V and 6 bases at J; junction bases unmatched: 9. Per the germline V gene, CDR1 is DFQATT and CDR2 is SNEGSKA (reference sequence). CDR3 protein: CSANGASGRRDTQYF. The CDR3 DNA follows: TGCAGTGCTAACGGGGCTAGCGGGAGGAGGGATACGCAGTATTTT.

This clonotype was seen many times. The gene calls are TRBV11-1 and TRBJ1-2; 10 bases are shared with TRBD1. The CDR3 has 16 amino acids. V shed 5 bases and J 7 bases; nucleotides not matched to a gene: 13. Germline-derived CDR1 and CDR2 are SGHAT and FQDESV (reference sequence). CDR3 region: CASSNNYGTGASGYTF. The CDR3 DNA reads as TGTGCCAGCAGCAACAACTACGGGACAGGGGCGAGTGGCTACACCTTC.